This record concerns one T cell receptor beta chain sequence. This entry is derived from a study of blood T cell repertoires in COVID-19. Study summary: Spain, Italy and the United States supplied samples that represented acute and convalescent COVID-19. Sample material is recorded as cDNA or gDNA derived from T cells, B-cell-depleted T cells, or PBMCs.

The CDR3 sequence is 14 residues long. V lost 3 bases to trimming and J lost 4 bases, with 15 bases between them. Per the germline V gene, CDR1 is SQVTM and CDR2 is ANQGSEA. One Seattle source followed patients from active infection through their disease course. The authors' processing: Amplifying reference gene primers gave estimates of nucleated cell counts. TCRdb keeps only in-frame clones here, not all; method: immunoSEQ multiplex PCR. V, J and clone size were drawn from that table, and D and trimming were deduced from the DNA. The repertoire consists of about 360,000 clones, with around 88% occurring once and the leading ten covering 7% to 7.5%.

Sequenced material: peripheral blood. The sequence was obtained from a woman aged 60-70 years with COVID-19, enrolled during active disease. This chain connects TRBV29-1 to TRBJ1-2; unclear D gene. Here the CDR3 DNA reads TGCAGCGTTGACCTTGGTTCCGGTACCTATGGCTACACCTTC. This codes for CSVDLGSGTYGYTF.